This T cell receptor (beta chain) originates from a study of T cells in Graves' hyperthyroidism and ophthalmopathy (dated by TCRdb to between 2017 and 2020). Context from the whole study: Peripheral blood samples were taken at the time of initial diagnosis, prior to any treatment. In six Graves' hyperthyroidism patients, the study also compared T-cell repertoires from thyroid tissue with T-cell repertoires from blood. Once sampling was done, hyperthyroidism patients were given methimazole at a starting dose of 30 mg daily, whereas ophthalmopathy patients were given high-dose intravenous methylprednisolone. TCR Vbeta CDR3 sequencing of 120 to 150 peripheral blood samples (fewer than 45 ophthalmopathy, roughly 74 hyperthyroidism and some 17 progressor patients) is reported in the paper. TCR V-J signatures able to tell the groups apart were searched for in a discovery cohort of around 95 patients, of whom over 40 had Graves' ophthalmopathy and 55 to 65 had stable Graves' hyperthyroidism. Prospective prediction of ophthalmopathy was tested in an independent validation cohort consisting of about 20 hyperthyroidism patients and around 17 patients who later progressed to ophthalmopathy. The approximately 95 discovery patients were divided at random into training and test sets in a 7:3 ratio.

Ophthalmopathy patients had moderately to severely active disease, with a Clinical Activity Score of 3 or more, a NOSPECS grade of 4 or more, and a disease duration of less than 3 months. Any patient with an uncontrolled infection, another autoimmune disease, pregnancy or lactation was excluded. Clinical symptoms, serum thyroxine and TRAb, thyroid ultrasound, and orbital computed tomography formed the basis for the diagnoses. PBMCs were isolated from about 10 ml of fresh peripheral blood by Ficoll-Paque density gradient centrifugation. Total RNA was extracted using Trizol reagent, and RNA quality was assessed on an Agilent 2100 Bioanalyzer. Reading from cysteine to phenylalanine, the CDR3 counts 13 amino acids. The kept DNA is CDR3 alone, 39 bases in frame from the first base. At the junction V is shortened by 6 bases and J by 0 bases, with 11 bases in between. Based on the germline V gene (reference sequence), the CDR1 and CDR2 sequences are DFQATT and SNEGSKA.

TCR beta CDR3 regions were amplified from RNA transcripts. For the first round of RT-PCR on the TCR CDR3, the HTBI primer set was used together with the Qiagen OneStep RT-PCR kit. Libraries were constructed in a second round of multiplex PCR, after which size selection and purification were carried out. Sequencing of the libraries was done on an Illumina HiSeq2000 using paired-end 100 bp reads. On the authors' methods: SOAPnuke was used to process the raw data, removing reads that contained adapters or uncalled bases, had a mean Phred below 15, or lacked an exact match to the constant primer or identifier. High-quality paired reads were merged with COPE v1.2.5, and unique nucleotide sequences were defined as clonotypes. Clonotypes were aligned to IMGT TRBV, TRBD and TRBJ reference segments using MiTCR v1.1. Only V-J combinations with frequency above 0.0001, covering about 99% of repertoires, were analysed. The TCS score was defined as F50 (clonal expansion) divided by E x V (chaos), with BLOSUM62-based TCRdist calculated between CDR3 peptides within each V-J. Welch's t-statistics and random forest reduced around 510 V-J features to 10 to 15, which were used in a naive Bayes classifier (R e1071). TCRdb took the public reads, trimmed them with fastp at Q25, ran MiXCR for clone calling and kept in-frame beta chains. Identical CDR3 protein sequences are pooled into one entry, listed with their most common genes and DNA. TCRdb, not the original authors, processed these V and J calls. The sample includes more than 450,000 distinct CDR3 sequences, with about 20% observed a single time. The ten largest make up roughly 50% of the sample.

This clonotype was found many times. No cognate antigen has been identified for it. No quality values exist for individual bases; no much larger clone is one base distant. Results the study describes overall, beyond this receptor: Most expanded thyroid clonotypes (frequency above 0.001) were also found in blood, which suggests that blood repertoires may mirror thyroid immune responses. Sample size was not statistically predetermined, and investigators were not blinded to group allocation. In validation, progression to ophthalmopathy was predicted by the model with nearly 71% sensitivity and 72.22% specificity, a median of 6.5 months before onset. Ophthalmopathy was separated from stable hyperthyroidism by a 13 V-J signature model, with approximately 90% sensitivity and around 81% specificity obtained in cross-validation and 80%/75% obtained in testing.

The sample comprised blood. This receptor was obtained from a middle-aged man with Graves' ophthalmopathy. The V gene is TRBV20-1 and the J gene is TRBJ1-2, with no confidently assigned D gene. The DNA is TGCAGTGCGCTCGGACGGACTAACTATGGCTACACCTTC. The translation is CSALGRTNYGYTF.